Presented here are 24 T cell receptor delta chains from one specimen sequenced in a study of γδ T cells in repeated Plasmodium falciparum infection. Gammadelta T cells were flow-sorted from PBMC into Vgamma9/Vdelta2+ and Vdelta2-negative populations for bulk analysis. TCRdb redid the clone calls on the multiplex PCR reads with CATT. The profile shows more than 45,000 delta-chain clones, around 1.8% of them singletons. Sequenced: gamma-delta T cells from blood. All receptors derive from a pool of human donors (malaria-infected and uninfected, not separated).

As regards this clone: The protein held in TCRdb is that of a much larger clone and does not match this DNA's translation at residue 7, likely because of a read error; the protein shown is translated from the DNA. The CDR3 protein is CALGELSSMVGHHSPWGWDKLIF. CDR3 nucleotide sequence: TGTGCTCTTGGGGAACTAAGCTCTATGGTTGGACACCACTCTCCCTGGGGATGGGATAAACTCATCTTT. The chain joins TRDV1 to TRDJ1; tentative D call: TRDD3 (6 bases). CDR3 length: 23 residues. Between the trimmed V and J ends, which lost 0 bases and 5 bases, there was a span of 37 bases. Germline assignment: CDR1 TSWWSYY and CDR2 QGS.

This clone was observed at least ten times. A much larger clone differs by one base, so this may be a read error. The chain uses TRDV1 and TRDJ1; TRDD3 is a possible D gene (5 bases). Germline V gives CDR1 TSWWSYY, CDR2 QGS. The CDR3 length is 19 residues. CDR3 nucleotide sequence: TGTGCTATTGGGGAACTAGAGTCGTCCCGGTCCTTTATTACCGATAAACTCATCTTT. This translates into CAIGELESSRSFITDKLIF.

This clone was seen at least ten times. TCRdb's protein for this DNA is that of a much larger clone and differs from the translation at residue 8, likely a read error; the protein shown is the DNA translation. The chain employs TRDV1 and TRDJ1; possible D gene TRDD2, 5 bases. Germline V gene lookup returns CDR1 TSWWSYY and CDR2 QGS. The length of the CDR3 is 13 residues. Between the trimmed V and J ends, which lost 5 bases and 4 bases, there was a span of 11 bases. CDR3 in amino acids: CALGSPFFDKLIF. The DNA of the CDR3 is TGTGCTCTTGGGTCCCCCTTCTTCGATAAACTCATCTTT.

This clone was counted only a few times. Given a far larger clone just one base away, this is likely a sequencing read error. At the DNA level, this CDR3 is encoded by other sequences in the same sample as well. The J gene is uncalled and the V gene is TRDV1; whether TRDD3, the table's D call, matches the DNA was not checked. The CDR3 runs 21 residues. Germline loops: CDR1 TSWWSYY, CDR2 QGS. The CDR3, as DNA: TGTGCTCTTGGGGCACACGACCTTCCTACGTTCTGGGGGGCTCAGACTGATAAGCTCATCTTT. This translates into CALGAHDLPTFWGAQTDKLIF.

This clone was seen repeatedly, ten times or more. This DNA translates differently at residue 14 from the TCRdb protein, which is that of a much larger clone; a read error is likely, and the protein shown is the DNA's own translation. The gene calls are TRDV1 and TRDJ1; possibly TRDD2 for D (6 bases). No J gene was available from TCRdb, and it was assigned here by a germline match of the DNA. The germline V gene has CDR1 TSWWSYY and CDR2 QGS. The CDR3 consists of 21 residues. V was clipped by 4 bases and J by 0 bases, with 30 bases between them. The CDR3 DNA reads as TGTGCTCTTGGGGTTCAAGGGTGGCTCCTACTTCGTACTCCGTACACCGATAAACTCATCTTT. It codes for CALGVQGWLLLRTPYTDKLIF.

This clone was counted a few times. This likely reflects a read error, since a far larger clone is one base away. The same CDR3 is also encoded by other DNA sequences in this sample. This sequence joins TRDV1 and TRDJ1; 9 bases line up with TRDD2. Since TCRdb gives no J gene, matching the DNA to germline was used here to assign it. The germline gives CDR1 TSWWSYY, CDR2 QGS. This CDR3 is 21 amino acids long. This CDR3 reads CALGDRAFLLTGIFGTDKLIF. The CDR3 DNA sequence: TGTGCCCTTGGGGACCGGGCCTTCCTACTAACGGGGATCTTTGGCACCGATAAACTCATCTTT.

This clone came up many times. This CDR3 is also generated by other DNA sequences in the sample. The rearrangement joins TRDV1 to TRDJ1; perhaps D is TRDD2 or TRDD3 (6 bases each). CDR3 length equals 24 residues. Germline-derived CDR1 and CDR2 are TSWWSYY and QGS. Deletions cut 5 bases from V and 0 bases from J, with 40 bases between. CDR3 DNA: TGTGCTCTTGGGTTTCGGCCTTCCCAAGCGGAGTGTGATACGGGCCCTGACCACACCGATAAACTCATCTTT. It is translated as CALGFRPSQAECDTGPDHTDKLIF.

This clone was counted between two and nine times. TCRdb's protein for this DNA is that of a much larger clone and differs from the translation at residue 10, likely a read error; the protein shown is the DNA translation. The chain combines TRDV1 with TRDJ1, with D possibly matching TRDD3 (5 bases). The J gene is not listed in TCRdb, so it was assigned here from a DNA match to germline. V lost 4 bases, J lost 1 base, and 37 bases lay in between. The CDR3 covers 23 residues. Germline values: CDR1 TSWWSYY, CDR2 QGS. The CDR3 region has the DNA TGTGCTCTTGGGGTCCGTAGGGGGGCGTCCCAAGAGGCGTATACTGTCCTCACCGATAAACTCATCTTT. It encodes CALGVRRGASQEAYTVLTDKLIF.

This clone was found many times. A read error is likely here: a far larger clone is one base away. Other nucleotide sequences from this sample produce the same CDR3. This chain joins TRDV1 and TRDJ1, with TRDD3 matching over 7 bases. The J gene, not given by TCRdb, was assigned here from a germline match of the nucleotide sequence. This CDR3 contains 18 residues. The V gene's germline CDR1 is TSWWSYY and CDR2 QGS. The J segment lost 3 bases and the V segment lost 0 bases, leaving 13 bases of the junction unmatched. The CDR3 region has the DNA TGTGCTCTTGGGGAACTGACGGGTTCAGGATACGGAGCCGATAAACTCATCTTT. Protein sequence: CALGELTGSGYGADKLIF.

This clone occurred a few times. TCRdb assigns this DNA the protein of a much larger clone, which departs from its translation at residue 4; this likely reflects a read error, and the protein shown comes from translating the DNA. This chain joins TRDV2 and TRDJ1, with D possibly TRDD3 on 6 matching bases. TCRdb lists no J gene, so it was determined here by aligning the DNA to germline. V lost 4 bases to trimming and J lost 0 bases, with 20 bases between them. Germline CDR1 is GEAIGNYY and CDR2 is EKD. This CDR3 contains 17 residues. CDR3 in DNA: TGTGCCTGTGAATTACTGGGCCTGTCGGAGGACACCGATAAACTCATCTTT. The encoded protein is CACELLGLSEDTDKLIF.

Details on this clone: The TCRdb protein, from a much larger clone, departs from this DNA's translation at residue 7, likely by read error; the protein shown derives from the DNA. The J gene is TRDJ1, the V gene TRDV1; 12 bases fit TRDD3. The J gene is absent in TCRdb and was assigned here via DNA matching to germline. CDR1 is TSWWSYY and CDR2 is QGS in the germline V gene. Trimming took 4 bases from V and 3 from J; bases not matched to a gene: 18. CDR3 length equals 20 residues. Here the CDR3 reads CALGGRRWGIRVVWADKLIF. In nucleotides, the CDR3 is TGTGCTCTTGGGGGACGGCGCTGGGGGATACGCGTTGTTTGGGCCGATAAACTCATCTTT.

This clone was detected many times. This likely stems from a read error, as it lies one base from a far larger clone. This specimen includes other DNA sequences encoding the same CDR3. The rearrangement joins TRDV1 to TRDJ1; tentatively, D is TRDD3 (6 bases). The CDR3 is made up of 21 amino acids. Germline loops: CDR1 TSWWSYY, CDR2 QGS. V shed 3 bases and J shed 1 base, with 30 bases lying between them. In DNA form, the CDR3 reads TGTGCTCTTGGGGAGTTTAGCCCAGCACACCGGGGATTCAGATTCACCGATAAACTCATCTTT. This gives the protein CALGEFSPAHRGFRFTDKLIF.

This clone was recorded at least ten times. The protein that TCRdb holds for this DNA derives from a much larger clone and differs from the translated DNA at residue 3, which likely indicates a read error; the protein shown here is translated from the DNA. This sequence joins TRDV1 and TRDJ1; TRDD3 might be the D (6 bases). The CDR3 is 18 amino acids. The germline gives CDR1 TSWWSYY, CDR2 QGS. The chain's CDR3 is CAPGETGTVVQNTDKLIF. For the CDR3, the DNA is TGTGCTCCTGGGGAAACGGGAACGGTCGTACAAAACACCGATAAACTCATCTTT.

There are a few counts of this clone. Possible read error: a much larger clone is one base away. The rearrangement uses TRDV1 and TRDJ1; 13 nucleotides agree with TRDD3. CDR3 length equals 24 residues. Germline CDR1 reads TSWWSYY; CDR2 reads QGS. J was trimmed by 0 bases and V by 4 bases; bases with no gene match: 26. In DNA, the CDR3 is TGTGCTCTTGGGGGCCCTTTCCTACCATTCTTACTGGGGGATACGTCCTCGCACACCGATAAACTCATCTTT. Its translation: CALGGPFLPFLLGDTSSHTDKLIF.

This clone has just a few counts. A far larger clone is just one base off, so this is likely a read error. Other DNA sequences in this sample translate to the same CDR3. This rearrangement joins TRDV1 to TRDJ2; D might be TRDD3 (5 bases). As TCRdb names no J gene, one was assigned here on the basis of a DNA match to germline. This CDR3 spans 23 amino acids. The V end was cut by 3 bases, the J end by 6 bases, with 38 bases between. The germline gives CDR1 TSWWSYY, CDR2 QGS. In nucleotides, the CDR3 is TGTGCTCTTGGGGAGTCCACCCTGCTTTACTTCGTACGGGGGGTACTTTACCCAGCACAACTCTTCTTT. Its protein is CALGESTLLYFVRGVLYPAQLFF.

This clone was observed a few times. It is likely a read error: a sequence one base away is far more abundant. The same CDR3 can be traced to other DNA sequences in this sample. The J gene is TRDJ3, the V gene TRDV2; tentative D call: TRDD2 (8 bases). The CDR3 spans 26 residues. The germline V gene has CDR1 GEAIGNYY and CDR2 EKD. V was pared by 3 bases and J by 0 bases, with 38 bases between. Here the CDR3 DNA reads TGTGCCTGTGACGTTCGTTACTTCCTACACTATTACTGGGGAACGAGGGACTCCTGGGACACCCGACAGATGTTTTTC. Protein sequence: CACDVRYFLHYYWGTRDSWDTRQMFF.

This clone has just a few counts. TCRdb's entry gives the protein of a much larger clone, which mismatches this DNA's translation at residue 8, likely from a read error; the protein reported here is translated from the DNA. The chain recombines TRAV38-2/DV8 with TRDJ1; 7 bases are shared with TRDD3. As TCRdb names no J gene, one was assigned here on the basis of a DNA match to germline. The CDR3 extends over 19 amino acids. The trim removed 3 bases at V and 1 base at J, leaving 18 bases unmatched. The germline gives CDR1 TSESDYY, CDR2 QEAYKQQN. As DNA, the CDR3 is TGTGCTTATAGGATCCGCTTGGCGGGGGATCCTGTAGGCACCGATAAACTCATCTTT. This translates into CAYRIRLAGDPVGTDKLIF.

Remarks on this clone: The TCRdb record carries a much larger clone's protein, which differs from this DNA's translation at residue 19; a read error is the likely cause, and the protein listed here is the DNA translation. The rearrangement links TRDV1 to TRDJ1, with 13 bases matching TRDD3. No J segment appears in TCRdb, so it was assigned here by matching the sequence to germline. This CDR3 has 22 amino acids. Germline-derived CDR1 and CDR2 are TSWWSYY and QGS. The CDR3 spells CALGNGIPTGGYEWFRTDRLIF. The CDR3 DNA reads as TGTGCTCTTGGAAACGGGATCCCTACTGGGGGATACGAGTGGTTCCGCACCGATAGACTCATCTTT.

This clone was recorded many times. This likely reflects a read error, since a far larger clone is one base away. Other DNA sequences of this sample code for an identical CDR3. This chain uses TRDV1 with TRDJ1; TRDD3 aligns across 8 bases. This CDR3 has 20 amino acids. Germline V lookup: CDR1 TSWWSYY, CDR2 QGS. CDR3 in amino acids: CALGERGYAGDKGYTDKLIF. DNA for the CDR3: TGCGCTCTTGGGGAACGAGGCTACGCGGGGGATAAAGGGTACACCGATAAACTCATCTTT.

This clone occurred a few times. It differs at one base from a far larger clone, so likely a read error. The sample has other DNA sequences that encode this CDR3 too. CDR3 DNA sequence: TGTGCTCTTGGGGACTCTCCTACAACGGAACCTCAACCCCGTACTGGGGGATTACCAACCGATAAACTCATCTTT. Residues: CALGDSPTTEPQPRTGGLPTDKLIF. The chain links TRDV1 to TRDJ1, with TRDD3 matching 10 bases. TCRdb gives no J gene; it was assigned here by matching the DNA to germline. V was clipped by 3 bases and J by 2 bases; unmatched bases: 33. In germline, CDR1 is TSWWSYY, CDR2 QGS. The CDR3 totals 25 residues.

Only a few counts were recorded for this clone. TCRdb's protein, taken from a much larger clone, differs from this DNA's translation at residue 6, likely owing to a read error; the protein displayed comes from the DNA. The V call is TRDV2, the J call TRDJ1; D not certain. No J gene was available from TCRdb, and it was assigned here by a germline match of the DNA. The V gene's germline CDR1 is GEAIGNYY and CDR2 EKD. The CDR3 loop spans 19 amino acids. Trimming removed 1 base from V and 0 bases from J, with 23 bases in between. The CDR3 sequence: CACDTAQKRKEENTDKLIF. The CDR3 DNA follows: TGTGCCTGTGACACGGCACAAAAACGTAAGGAAGAAAACACCGATAAACTCATCTTT.

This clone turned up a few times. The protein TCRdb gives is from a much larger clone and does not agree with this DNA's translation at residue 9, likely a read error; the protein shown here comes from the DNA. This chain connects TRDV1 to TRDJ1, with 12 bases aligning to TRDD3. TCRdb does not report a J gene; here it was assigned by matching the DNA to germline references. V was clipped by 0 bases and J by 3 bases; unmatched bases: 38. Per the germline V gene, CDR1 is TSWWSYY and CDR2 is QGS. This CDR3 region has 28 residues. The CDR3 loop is CALGELRGCRGPGYWGIQYPYYADKLIF. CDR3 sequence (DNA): TGTGCTCTTGGGGAACTAAGAGGGTGCCGTGGACCCGGATACTGGGGGATACAATACCCCTACTACGCCGATAAACTCATCTTT.

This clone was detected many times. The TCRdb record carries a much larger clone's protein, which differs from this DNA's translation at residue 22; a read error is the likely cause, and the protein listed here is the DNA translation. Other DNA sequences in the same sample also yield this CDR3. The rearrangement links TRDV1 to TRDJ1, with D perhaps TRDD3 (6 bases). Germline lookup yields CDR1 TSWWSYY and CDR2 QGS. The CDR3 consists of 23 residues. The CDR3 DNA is TGTGCTCTTGGGGAACTAGGCTCTATGGTTGGACACCACTCTCCCTGGGGATGGGATAAACTCACCTTT. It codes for CALGELGSMVGHHSPWGWDKLTF.

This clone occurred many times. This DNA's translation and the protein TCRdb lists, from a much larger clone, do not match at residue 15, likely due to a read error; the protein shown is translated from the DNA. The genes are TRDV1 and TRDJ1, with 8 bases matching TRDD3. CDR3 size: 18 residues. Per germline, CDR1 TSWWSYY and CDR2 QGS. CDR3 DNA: TGTGCTCTTGGGGAACTAAAATGGGGGATGTCCGACACCGATAGACTCATCTTT. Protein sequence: CALGELKWGMSDTDRLIF.